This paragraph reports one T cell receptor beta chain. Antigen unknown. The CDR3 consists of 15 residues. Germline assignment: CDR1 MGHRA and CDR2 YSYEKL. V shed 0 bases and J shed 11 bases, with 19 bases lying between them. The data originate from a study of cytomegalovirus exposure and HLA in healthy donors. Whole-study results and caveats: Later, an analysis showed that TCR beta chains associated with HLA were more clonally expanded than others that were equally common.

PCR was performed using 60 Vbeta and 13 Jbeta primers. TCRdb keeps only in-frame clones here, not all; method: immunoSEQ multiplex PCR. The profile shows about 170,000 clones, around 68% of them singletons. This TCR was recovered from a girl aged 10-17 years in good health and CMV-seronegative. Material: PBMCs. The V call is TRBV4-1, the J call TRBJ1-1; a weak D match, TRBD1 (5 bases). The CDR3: CASSQDINRPVRAFF. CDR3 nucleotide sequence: TGCGCCAGCAGCCAAGATATCAACAGGCCGGTAAGGGCTTTCTTT.